The 23 T cell receptor beta chains in this list originate from one sample, sequenced in a study of T cells in Graves' hyperthyroidism and ophthalmopathy. TCR beta CDR3 region amplification was performed from RNA transcripts. The HTBI primer set was used in a first-round RT-PCR of the TCR CDR3. TCRdb re-analysed the multiplex PCR reads in MiXCR, keeping a single row per CDR3 protein. The table lists around 300,000 distinct CDR3 sequences, roughly an eighth of them singletons. Material: blood. The receptor set was obtained from a woman in her thirties or forties with Graves' ophthalmopathy.

The V call is TRBV20-1, the J call TRBJ1-4, with a possible D match to TRBD1 (5 bases). The CDR3 runs 13 residues. Germline CDR1 is DFQATT and CDR2 is SNEGSKA (reference sequence). The V end lost 3 bases, the J end lost 8 bases, and 13 bases lay between the germline ends. The CDR3 loop is CSASSRVGEKLFF. In nucleotides, the CDR3 is TGCAGTGCTAGTAGCAGGGTGGGCGAAAAACTGTTTTTT.

The sample holds many counts of this clonotype. This chain joins TRBV19 and TRBJ2-3, with TRBD1 as a possible D gene (6 bases). This CDR3 comprises 13 residues. V lost 4 bases and J lost 7, with 12 bases in between. Germline V gene data show CDR1 as LNHDA and CDR2 as SQIVND (reference sequence). The CDR3 DNA sequence: TGTGCCAGTAGTAAGGACAGCCCCAATACGCAGTATTTT. Protein: CASSKDSPNTQYF.

As to this clonotype: This may arise from a read error, as a much more abundant clone is one base away. The rearrangement joins TRBV12-5 to TRBJ2-5; D gene unclear. The V end was cut by 4 bases, the J end by 5 bases, with 5 bases between. Germline lookup yields CDR1 LGHNT and CDR2 FRNRAP. CDR3 length: 11 residues. CDR3 region: CASGSFETQYF. CDR3 in DNA: TGTGCTAGTGGTTCTTTCGAGACCCAGTACTTC.

This clonotype showed up many times. The V call is TRBV7-9, the J call TRBJ2-3, with TRBD1 matching 9 bases. The ends lost 6 bases at V and 3 bases at J; junction bases unmatched: 7. There are 15 residues in the CDR3. Germline CDR1 is SEHNR and CDR2 is FQNEAQ (reference sequence). The CDR3 coding sequence is TGTGCCAGCAGTCCGACAGGGGGTCTAACAGATACGCAGTATTTT. Translating gives CASSPTGGLTDTQYF.

V usage is TRBV27 and J usage is TRBJ2-6; TRBD1 might be the D (6 bases). The CDR3 runs 18 residues. Trimming stripped 7 bases from V and 0 bases from J, with 19 bases between. Germline V CDR1 and CDR2: MNHEY, SMNVEV (reference sequence). CDR3 DNA: TGTGCCAGCACCTCCTTCTTTGGACAGCGCTCTGGGGCCAACGTCCTGACTTTC. Its translation: CASTSFFGQRSGANVLTF.

This clonotype has ten or more counts. This chain joins TRBV12-3 or TRBV12-4 and TRBJ1-1; maybe TRBD1 (6 bases). The germline V and J ends were trimmed by 6 bases and 5 bases, with 13 bases remaining between them. The CDR3 covers 13 residues. The CDR3 reads CASSRGGSTEAFF. The CDR3 DNA reads TGTGCCAGCAGCCGGGGGGGCTCAACTGAAGCTTTCTTT.

This clonotype was observed at least ten times. This chain joins TRBV19 and TRBJ2-7; 7 bases line up with TRBD1. CDR1 and CDR2 from the germline V gene are LNHDA and SQIVND (reference sequence). The CDR3 loop spans 14 amino acids. Losses at the gene ends were 4 bases for V and 7 bases for J; bases not matched to a gene: 10. The chain's CDR3 is CASSTRTGSWEQYF. CDR3 DNA sequence: TGTGCCAGTAGTACTCGGACAGGATCTTGGGAGCAGTACTTC.

The rearrangement uses TRBV7-2 and TRBJ1-2, with 9 bases that match TRBD1. From germline, CDR1 is SGHTA and CDR2 FQGNSA. The CDR3 runs to 15 residues. J was trimmed by 8 bases and V by 5 bases; bases with no gene match: 12. The CDR3 coding sequence is TGTGCCAGCAGCGGATACAGGGGGCTGATCGGGGGCTACACCTTC. This sequence encodes CASSGYRGLIGGYTF.

This clonotype was found many times. The rearrangement links TRBV11-2 to TRBJ2-3; 8 bases line up with TRBD2. V shed 0 bases, J shed 8 bases, and the junction held 19 bases outside the gene matches. Germline loops: CDR1 SGHAT, CDR2 FQNNGV. This CDR3 spans 19 amino acids. CDR3 nucleotides: TGTGCCAGCAGCTTAGATCCAACGGGGGGGCCGATGAGCGGAGGTACGCAGTATTTT. Amino acids: CASSLDPTGGPMSGGTQYF.

The chain employs TRBV4-1 and TRBJ2-7; TRBD1 agrees at 8 bases. The CDR3 is made up of 15 amino acids. CDR1 is MGHRA, CDR2 YSYEKL, per germline. Trimming at V came to 4 bases and at J to 2 bases, leaving 7 bases not matched to a gene. The CDR3 protein is CASSLDRAPPYEQYF. In DNA form, the CDR3 reads TGCGCCAGCAGCCTGGACAGGGCTCCACCCTACGAGCAGTACTTC.

The chain couples TRBV12-3 or TRBV12-4 to TRBJ2-3; possibly TRBD1 for D (5 bases). The CDR3 extends over 14 amino acids. Trimming left V 6 bases short and J 2 bases short, with 12 bases between. CDR3: CASRLDTITDTQYF. The CDR3 region has the DNA TGTGCCAGCAGGTTGGACACCATCACAGATACGCAGTATTTT.

The J gene is TRBJ2-2, the V gene TRBV3-1; 7 bases are shared with TRBD2. The ends lost 2 bases at V and 4 bases at J; junction bases unmatched: 7. The germline gives CDR1 LGHDT, CDR2 YNNKEL (reference sequence). The CDR3 totals 16 residues. CDR3 amino acids: CASSQYGGGVTGELFF. CDR3 coding DNA: TGTGCCAGCAGCCAATATGGGGGAGGGGTCACCGGGGAGCTGTTTTTT.

This clonotype was seen a few times. V usage is TRBV5-1 and J usage is TRBJ2-1; D gene unclear. CDR3 length equals 12 residues. Germline V lookup: CDR1 SGHRS, CDR2 YFSETQ. Trimming removed 2 bases at V and 6 bases at J, with 6 bases between. CDR3 DNA: TGCGCCAGCAGCTTTTCTATCAATGAGCAGTTCTTC. Its protein product is CASSFSINEQFF.

This clonotype appeared many times. The CDR3 is CASSQSGLEETQYF. The CDR3 region has the DNA TGTGCCAGCAGCCAGTCGGGACTAGAGGAGACCCAGTACTTC. The genes are TRBV14 and TRBJ2-5, with 8 bases identical to TRBD2. Trimming at V came to 3 bases and at J to 5 bases, leaving 5 bases not matched to a gene. The CDR3 is made up of 14 amino acids. Germline lookup yields CDR1 SGHDN and CDR2 FVKESK.

The rearrangement joins TRBV5-6 to TRBJ2-2, with a weak D call TRBD2 (5 bases). The CDR3 sequence is 12 residues long. V was shortened by 3 bases and J by 5 bases, with 5 bases between the two germline ends. Germline CDR1 SGHDT, CDR2 YYEEEE. CDR3 bases: TGTGCCAGCAGCTCGGGGACCGGGGAGCTGTTTTTT. Its protein product is CASSSGTGELFF.

This clonotype was observed at least ten times. The CDR3 DNA reads TGTGCTAGTGGTTCAAAGTCGGGGTCGCCCCAGCATTTT. Translating it yields CASGSKSGSPQHF. The chain uses TRBV12-5 and TRBJ1-5; D is undetermined. The germline V gene has CDR1 LGHNT and CDR2 FRNRAP. V was trimmed by 4 bases and J by 9 bases, leaving 13 bases between them. This CDR3 spans 13 amino acids.

This clonotype has at least ten counts. The J gene is TRBJ2-1, the V gene TRBV12-3 or TRBV12-4, with D tentatively TRBD1 (5 bases). There are 15 residues in the CDR3. Trimming took off 4 bases at V and 1 base at J, with 11 bases between the two ends. The CDR3 coding sequence is TGTGCCAGCAGTTCCTGGGGCGGTTCCTACAATGAGCAGTTCTTC. Translating gives CASSSWGGSYNEQFF.

This clonotype was detected only a few times. The V and J genes are TRBV7-9 and TRBJ2-3, with D possibly called TRBD1 or TRBD2 (5 bases each). Germline CDR1 and CDR2: SEHNR and FQNEAQ (reference sequence). Trimming took off 7 bases at V and 1 base at J, with 9 bases between the two ends. The CDR3 covers 13 residues. In DNA form, the CDR3 reads TGTGCCAGCATGGGGCGGGGCACAGATACGCAGTATTTT. Its protein is CASMGRGTDTQYF.

This clonotype came up a few times. The chain carries TRBV7-6 and TRBJ1-4; 10 positions agree with TRBD1. J lost 7 bases, V lost 3 bases, and 8 bases had no gene match. The CDR3 runs 16 residues. The germline V gene encodes CDR1 SGHVS and CDR2 FNYEAQ. The CDR3: CASSFSPDRGIEKLFF. The CDR3 bases are TGTGCCAGCAGCTTTAGTCCGGACAGGGGGATTGAAAAACTGTTTTTT. The full variable domain, rest sourced from reference TRBV7-6 and TRBJ1-4, is GAGVSQSPRYKVTKRGQDVALRCDPISGHVSLYWYRQALGQGPEFLTYFNYEAQQDKSGLPNDRFSAERPEGSISTLTIQRTEQRDSAMYRCASSFSPDRGIEKLFFGSGTQLSVL.

This clonotype was seen at least ten times. J is TRBJ1-6 and V is TRBV6-8; D is ambiguous. The V end was cut by 4 bases, the J end by 7 bases, with 5 bases between. The length of the CDR3 is 12 residues. Germline CDR1 reads MNHGY; CDR2 reads SAAAGT. The CDR3 is CASSWENSPLHF. For the CDR3, the DNA is TGTGCCAGCAGTTGGGAGAATTCACCCCTCCACTTT.

This clonotype showed up many times. The chain joins TRBV28 to TRBJ2-1; 7 bases map to TRBD2. Per germline, CDR1 MDHEN and CDR2 SYDVKM. The CDR3 totals 15 residues. After removal of 8 bases from V and 5 bases from J, the junction contained 12 bases not matched to a gene. The CDR3 bases are TGTGCCAGCGCCAGAGCGGGACTGACCCACAATGAGCAGTTCTTC. As protein: CASARAGLTHNEQFF.

Turning to this clonotype: Possible read error: a much larger clone is one base away. The V and J genes are TRBV7-9 and TRBJ1-6; no clear D. Trimming removed 6 bases from V and 1 base from J, with 7 bases in between. This CDR3 region has 14 residues. Germline lookup yields CDR1 SEHNR and CDR2 FQNEAQ (reference sequence). This CDR3 reads CASSLRSYNSPLHF. CDR3 DNA sequence: TGTGCCAGCAGTTTGAGGTCCTATAATTCACCCCTCCACTTT.

In its sample, this clonotype was seen many times. The rearrangement uses TRBV2 and TRBJ1-2, with 7 nucleotides matching TRBD1. There are 14 residues in the CDR3. V shed 6 bases and J 2 bases; nucleotides not matched to a gene: 6. Germline-derived CDR1 and CDR2 are SNHLY and FYNNEI. CDR3 region: CASRGQAYNYGYTF. The CDR3 DNA sequence: TGTGCCAGCAGAGGACAGGCTTACAACTATGGCTACACCTTC.